The sequence of this T cell receptor (beta chain) was determined in a study of preoperative IRX-2 immunotherapy in early breast cancer. Profiled with immunoSEQ multiplex PCR; TCRdb holds only in-frame clones, not every one. The sample consists of around 95,000 clones, more than 80% of them appearing once. This sample's treatment: preoperative locoregional IRX-2 cytokine immunotherapy. Samples came from a phase Ib trial of preoperative locoregional IRX-2 cytokine immunotherapy. The sample was tumor tissue, taken after IRX-2 immunotherapy. The sequence was obtained from a human donor with breast cancer.

CDR3 DNA: TGTGCCAGCAGCCAGGTCGGGGGGGCGTACTCGTACTTC. This sequence encodes CASSQVGGAYSYF. The J gene is TRBJ2-7, the V gene TRBV14, with TRBD2 identical over 8 bases. Looked up from germline, CDR1 is SGHDN and CDR2 is FVKESK. This CDR3 spans 13 amino acids. Trimming removed 3 bases from V and 12 bases from J; junction bases left unmatched: 10.